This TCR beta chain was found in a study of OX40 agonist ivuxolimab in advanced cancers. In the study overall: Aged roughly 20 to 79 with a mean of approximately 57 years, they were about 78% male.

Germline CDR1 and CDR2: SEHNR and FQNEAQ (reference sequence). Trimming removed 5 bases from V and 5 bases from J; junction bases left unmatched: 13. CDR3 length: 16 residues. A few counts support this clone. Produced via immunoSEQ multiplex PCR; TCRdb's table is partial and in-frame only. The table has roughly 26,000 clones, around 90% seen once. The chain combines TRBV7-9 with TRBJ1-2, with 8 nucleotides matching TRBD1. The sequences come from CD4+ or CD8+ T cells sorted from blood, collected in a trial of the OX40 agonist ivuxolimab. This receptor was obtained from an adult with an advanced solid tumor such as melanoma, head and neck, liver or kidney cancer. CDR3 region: CASSPRTGKDLYGYTF. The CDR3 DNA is TGTGCCAGCAGCCCTCGGACAGGGAAGGACCTTTATGGCTACACCTTC.